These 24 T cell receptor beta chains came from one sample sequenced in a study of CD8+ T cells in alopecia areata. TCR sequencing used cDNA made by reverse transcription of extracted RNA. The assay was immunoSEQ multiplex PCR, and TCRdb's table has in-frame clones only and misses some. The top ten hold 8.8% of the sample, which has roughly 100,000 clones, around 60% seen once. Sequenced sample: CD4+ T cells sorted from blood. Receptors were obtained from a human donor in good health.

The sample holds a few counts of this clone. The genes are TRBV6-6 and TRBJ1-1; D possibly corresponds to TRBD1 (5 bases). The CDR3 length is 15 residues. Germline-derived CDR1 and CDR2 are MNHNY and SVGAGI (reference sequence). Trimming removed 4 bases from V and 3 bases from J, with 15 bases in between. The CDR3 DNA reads TGTGCCAGCAGTTCCGTACAGCCGGGGGACACTGAAGCTTTCTTT. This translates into CASSSVQPGDTEAFF.

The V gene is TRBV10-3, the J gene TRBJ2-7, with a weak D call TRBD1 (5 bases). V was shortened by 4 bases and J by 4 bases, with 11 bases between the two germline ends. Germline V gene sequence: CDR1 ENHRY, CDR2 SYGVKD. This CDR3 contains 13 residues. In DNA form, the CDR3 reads TGTGCCATCAGTGGGGGCGGCCTTTACGAGCAGTACTTC. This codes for CAISGGGLYEQYF.

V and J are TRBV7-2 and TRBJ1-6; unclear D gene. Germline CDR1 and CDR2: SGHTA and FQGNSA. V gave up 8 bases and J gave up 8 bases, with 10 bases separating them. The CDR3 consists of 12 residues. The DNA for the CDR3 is TGTGCCAGCGCCCGGGTCGATTCACCCCTCCACTTT. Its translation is CASARVDSPLHF. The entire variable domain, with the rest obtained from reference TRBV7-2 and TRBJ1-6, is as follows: GAGVSQSPSNKVTEKGKDVELRCDPISGHTALYWYRQSLGQGLEFLIYFQGNSAPDKSGLPSDRFSAERTGGSVSTLTIQRTQQEDSAVYLCASARVDSPLHFGNGTRLTVT.

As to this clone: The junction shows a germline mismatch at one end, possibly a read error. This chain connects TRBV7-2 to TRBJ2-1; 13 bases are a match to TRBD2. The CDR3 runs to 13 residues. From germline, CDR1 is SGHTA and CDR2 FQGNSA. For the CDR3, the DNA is TGTGCCAGCAGCTTCACTAGCGGGGGGGCCGGGGTCTTC. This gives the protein CASSFTSGGAGVF.

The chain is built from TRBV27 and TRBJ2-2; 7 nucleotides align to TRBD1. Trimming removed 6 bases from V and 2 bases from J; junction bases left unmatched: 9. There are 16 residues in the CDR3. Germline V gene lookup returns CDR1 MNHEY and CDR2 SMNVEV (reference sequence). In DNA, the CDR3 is TGTGCCAGCAGCCGAGCCGGGACAGTTAACACCGGGGAGCTGTTTTTT. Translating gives CASSRAGTVNTGELFF.

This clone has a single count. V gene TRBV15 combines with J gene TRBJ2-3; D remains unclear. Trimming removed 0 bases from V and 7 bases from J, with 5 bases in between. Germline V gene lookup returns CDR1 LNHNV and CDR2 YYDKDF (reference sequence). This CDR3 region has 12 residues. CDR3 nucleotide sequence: TGTGCCACCAGCAGAGATAGGAATACGCAGTATTTT. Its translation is CATSRDRNTQYF.

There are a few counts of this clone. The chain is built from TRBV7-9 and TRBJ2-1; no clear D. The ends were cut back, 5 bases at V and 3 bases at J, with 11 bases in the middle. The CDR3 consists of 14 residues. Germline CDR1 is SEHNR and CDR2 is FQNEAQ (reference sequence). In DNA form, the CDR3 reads TGTGCCAGCAGCCGAAACGAGAACTACAATGAGCAGTTCTTC. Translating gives CASSRNENYNEQFF.

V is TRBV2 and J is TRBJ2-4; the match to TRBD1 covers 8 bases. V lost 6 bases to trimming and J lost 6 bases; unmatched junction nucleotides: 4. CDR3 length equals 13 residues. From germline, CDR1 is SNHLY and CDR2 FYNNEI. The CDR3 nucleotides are TGTGCCAGCAGCCAAGGGACAGGAAACATTCAGTACTTC. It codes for CASSQGTGNIQYF.

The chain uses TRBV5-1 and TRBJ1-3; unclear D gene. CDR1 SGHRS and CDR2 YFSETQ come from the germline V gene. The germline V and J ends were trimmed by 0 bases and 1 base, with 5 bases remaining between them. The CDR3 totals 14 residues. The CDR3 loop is CASSLGDSGNTIYF. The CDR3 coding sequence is TGCGCCAGCAGCTTGGGAGATTCTGGAAACACCATATATTTT.

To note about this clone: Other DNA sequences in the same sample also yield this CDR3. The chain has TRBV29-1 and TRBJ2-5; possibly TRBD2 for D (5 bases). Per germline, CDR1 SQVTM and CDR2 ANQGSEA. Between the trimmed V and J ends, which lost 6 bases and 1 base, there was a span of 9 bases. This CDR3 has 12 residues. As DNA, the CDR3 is TGCAGCGTCCGACGGGGCCAAGAGACCCAGTACTTC. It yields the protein CSVRRGQETQYF.

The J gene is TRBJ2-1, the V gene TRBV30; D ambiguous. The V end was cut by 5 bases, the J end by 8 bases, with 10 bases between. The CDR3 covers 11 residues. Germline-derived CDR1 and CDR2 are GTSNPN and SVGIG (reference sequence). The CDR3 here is CAWAFGDEQFF. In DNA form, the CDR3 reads TGTGCCTGGGCTTTTGGGGATGAGCAGTTCTTC.

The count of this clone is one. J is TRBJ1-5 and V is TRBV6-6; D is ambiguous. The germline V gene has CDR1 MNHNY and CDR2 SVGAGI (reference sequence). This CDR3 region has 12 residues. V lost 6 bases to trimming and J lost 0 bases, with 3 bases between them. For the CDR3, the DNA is TGTGCCAGCAGCGGTAGCAATCAGCCCCAGCATTTT. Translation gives CASSGSNQPQHF.

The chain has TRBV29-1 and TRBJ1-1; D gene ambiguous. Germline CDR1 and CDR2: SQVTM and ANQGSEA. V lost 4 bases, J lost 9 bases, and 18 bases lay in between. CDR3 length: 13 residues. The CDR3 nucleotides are TGCAGCGTTGCGGGGTCCGGGGTTTCAAAAGCTTTCTTT. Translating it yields CSVAGSGVSKAFF.

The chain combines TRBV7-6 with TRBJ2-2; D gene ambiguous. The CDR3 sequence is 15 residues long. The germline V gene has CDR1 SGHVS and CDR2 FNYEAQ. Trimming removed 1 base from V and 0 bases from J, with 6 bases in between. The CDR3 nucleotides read TGTGCCAGCAGCTTAGTCCCTGCGAACACCGGGGAGCTGTTTTTT. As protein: CASSLVPANTGELFF.

CDR3 residues: CSVERRMDTEAFF. CDR3 coding DNA: TGCAGCGTTGAACGCCGTATGGACACTGAAGCTTTCTTT. J is TRBJ1-1 and V is TRBV29-1; D not resolved. Germline CDR1 is SQVTM and CDR2 is ANQGSEA. The ends were cut back, 2 bases at V and 3 bases at J, with 10 bases in the middle. This CDR3 comprises 13 residues. The full variable domain, completed using reference TRBV29-1 and TRBJ1-1, is SAVISQKPSRDICQRGTSLTIQCQVDSQVTMMFWYRQQPGQSLTLIATANQGSEATYESGFVIDKFPISRPNLTFSTLTVSNMSPEDSSIYLCSVERRMDTEAFFGQGTRLTVV.

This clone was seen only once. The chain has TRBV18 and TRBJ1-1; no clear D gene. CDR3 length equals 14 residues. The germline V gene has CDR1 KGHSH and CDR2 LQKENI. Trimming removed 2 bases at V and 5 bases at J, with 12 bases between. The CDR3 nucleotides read TGTGCCAGCTCACCAAAAAGGGAGCCTACTGAAGCTTTCTTT. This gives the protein CASSPKREPTEAFF.

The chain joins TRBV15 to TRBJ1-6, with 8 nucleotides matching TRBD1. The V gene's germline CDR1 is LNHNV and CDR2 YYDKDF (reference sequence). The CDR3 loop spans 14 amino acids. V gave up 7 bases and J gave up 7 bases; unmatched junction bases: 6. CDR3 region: CATTRDRKNSPLHF. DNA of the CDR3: TGTGCCACCACCCGGGACAGGAAAAATTCACCCCTCCACTTT.

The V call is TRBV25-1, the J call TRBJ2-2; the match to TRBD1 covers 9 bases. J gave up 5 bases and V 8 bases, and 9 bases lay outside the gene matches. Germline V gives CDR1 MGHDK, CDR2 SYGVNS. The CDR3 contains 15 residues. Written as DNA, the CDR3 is TGTGCCAGCTCACCACGACAGGGGGGGACCGGGGAGCTGTTTTTT. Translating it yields CASSPRQGGTGELFF.

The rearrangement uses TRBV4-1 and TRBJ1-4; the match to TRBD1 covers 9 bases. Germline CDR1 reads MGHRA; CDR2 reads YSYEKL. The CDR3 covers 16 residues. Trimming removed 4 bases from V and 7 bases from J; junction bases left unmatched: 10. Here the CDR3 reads CASSRDDRGESEKLFF. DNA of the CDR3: TGCGCCAGCAGCCGAGACGACAGGGGGGAAAGTGAAAAACTGTTTTTT.

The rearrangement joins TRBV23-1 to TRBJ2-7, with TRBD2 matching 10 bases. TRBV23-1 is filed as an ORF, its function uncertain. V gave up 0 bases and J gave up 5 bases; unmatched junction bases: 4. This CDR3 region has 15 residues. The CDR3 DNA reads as TGCGCCAGCAGTCAATCCTCCGGGACTAGCGACGAGCAGTACTTC. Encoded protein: CASSQSSGTSDEQYF.

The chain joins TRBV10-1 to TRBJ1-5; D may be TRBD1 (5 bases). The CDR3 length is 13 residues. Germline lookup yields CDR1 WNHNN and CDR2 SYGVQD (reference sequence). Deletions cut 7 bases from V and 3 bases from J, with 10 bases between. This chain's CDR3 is CASMGLINQPQHF. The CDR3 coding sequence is TGCGCCAGCATGGGGCTGATCAATCAGCCCCAGCATTTT.

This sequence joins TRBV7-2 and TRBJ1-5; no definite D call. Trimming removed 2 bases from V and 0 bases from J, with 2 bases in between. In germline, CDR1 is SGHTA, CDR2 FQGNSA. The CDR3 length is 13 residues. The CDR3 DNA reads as TGTGCCAGCAGCTTAACTAGCAATCAGCCCCAGCATTTT. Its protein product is CASSLTSNQPQHF. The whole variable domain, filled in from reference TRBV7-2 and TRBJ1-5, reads GAGVSQSPSNKVTEKGKDVELRCDPISGHTALYWYRQSLGQGLEFLIYFQGNSAPDKSGLPSDRFSAERTGGSVSTLTIQRTQQEDSAVYLCASSLTSNQPQHFGDGTRLSIL.

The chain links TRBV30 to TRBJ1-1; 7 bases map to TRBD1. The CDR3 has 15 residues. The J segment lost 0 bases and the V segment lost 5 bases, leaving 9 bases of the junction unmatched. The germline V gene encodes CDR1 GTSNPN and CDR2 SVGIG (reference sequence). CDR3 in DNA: TGTGCCTGGCTCAAGACAGGGCATTTGAACACTGAAGCTTTCTTT. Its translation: CAWLKTGHLNTEAFF.

The DNA of the CDR3 is TGTGCCAGCAGACTGGGACCCTTAGGAGAGACCCAGTACTTC. Amino acids: CASRLGPLGETQYF. V and J are TRBV2 and TRBJ2-5; D is tentatively TRBD1 or TRBD2 (5 bases each). CDR1 is SNHLY and CDR2 is FYNNEI in the germline V gene. The CDR3 loop spans 14 amino acids. V was shortened by 6 bases and J by 4 bases, with 15 bases between the two germline ends.